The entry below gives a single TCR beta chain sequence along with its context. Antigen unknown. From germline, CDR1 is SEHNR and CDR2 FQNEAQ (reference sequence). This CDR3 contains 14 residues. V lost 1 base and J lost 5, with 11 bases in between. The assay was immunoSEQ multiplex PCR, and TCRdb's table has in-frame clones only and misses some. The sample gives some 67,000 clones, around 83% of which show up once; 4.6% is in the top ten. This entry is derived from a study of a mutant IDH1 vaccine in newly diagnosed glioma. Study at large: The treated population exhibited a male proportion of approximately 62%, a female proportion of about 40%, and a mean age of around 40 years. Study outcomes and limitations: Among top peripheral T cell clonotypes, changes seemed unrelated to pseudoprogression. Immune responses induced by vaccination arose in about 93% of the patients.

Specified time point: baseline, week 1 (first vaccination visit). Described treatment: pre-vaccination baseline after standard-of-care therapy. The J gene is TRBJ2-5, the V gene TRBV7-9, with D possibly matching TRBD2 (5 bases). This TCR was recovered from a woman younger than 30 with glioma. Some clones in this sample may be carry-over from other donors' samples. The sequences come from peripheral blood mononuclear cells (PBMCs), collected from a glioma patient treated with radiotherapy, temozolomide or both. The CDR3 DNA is TGTGCCAGCAGCTTAGGGGAAGCGGATGAGACCCAGTACTTC. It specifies CASSLGEADETQYF.